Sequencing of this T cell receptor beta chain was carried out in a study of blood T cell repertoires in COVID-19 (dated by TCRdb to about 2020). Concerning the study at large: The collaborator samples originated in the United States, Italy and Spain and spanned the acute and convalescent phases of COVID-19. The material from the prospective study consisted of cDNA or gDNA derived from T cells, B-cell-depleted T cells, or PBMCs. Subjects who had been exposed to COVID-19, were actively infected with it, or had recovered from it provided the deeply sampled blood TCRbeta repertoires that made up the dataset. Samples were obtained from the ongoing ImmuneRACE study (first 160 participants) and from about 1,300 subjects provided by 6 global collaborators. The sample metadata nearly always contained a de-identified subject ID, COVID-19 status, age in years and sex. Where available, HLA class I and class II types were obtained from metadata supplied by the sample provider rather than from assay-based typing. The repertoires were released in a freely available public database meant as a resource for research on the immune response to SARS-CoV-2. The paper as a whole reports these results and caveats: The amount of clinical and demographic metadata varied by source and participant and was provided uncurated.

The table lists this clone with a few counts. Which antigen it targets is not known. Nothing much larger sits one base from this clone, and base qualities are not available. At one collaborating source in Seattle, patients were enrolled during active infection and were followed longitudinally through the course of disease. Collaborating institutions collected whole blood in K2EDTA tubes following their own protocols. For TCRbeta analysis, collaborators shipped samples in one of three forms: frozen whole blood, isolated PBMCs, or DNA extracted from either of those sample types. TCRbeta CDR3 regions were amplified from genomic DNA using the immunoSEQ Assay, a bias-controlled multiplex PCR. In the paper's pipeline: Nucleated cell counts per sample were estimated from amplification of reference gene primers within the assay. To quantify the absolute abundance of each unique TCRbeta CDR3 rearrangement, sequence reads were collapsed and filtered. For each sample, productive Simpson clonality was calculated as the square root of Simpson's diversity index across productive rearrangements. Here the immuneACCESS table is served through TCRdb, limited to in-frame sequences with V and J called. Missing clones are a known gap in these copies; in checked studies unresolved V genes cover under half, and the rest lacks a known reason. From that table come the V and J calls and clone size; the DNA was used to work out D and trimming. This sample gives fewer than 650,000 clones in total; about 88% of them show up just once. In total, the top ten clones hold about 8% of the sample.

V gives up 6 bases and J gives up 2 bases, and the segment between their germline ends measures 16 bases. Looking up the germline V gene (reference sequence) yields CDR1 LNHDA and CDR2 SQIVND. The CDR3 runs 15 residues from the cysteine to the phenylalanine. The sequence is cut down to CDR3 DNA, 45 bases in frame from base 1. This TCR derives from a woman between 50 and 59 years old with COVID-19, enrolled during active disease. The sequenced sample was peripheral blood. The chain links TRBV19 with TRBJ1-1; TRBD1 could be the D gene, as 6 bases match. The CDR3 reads CASRWGGGLNTEAFF. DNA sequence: TGTGCCAGTAGATGGGGAGGGGGGTTAAACACTGAAGCTTTCTTT.